This is a list of T cell receptor beta chains from one sample in a study of T cell repertoires in cytomegalovirus infection. These receptors are not linked to any known antigen. TCRdb reanalysed the reads using MiXCR and keeps one entry per CDR3 protein. The sample holds 550,000 to 850,000 distinct CDR3 sequences; roughly 36% are singletons and the top ten take about 20%. The input for sequencing was cultured PBMCs, taken from culture after CMV antigen stimulation. These receptors were taken from a human donor in good health (CMV status not recorded). Some clones in this sample may be carry-over from other donors' samples. Both conserved end residues are part of each CDR3. D genes are given only for firm matches. Clone size is not always given. Where it is, it says once, few, many or a class for expanded clones.

cdr3_length: 16; v_call: TRBV6-2/TRBV6-3; d_call: NA; clone_size: NA; j_call: TRBJ1-2; cdr3_aa: CASSYNSENHNYGYTF; cdr3_nt: TGTGCCAGCAGTTACAACTCAGAGAACCATAACTATGGCTACACCTTC
cdr3_length: 14; v_call: TRBV25-1; d_call: NA; clone_size: many; j_call: TRBJ2-6; cdr3_aa: CASSSLSGANVLTF; cdr3_nt: TGTGCCAGCAGCAGCCTCTCTGGGGCCAACGTCCTGACTTTC
cdr3_length: 14; v_call: TRBV7-2; d_call: NA; clone_size: NA; j_call: TRBJ2-7; cdr3_aa: CASSLRLGPYEQYF; cdr3_nt: TGTGCCAGCAGCTTGCGACTAGGTCCCTACGAGCAGTACTTC
cdr3_length: 13; v_call: TRBV2; d_call: NA; clone_size: few; j_call: TRBJ2-7; cdr3_aa: CATLLTSSYEQYF; cdr3_nt: TGTGCCACCCTGTTGACTAGCTCCTACGAGCAGTACTTC
cdr3_length: 16; v_call: TRBV15; d_call: NA; clone_size: few; j_call: TRBJ1-5; cdr3_aa: CATSPQTGYSNQPQHF; cdr3_nt: TGTGCCACCAGCCCCCAGACGGGTTATAGCAATCAGCCCCAGCATTTT
cdr3_length: 18; v_call: TRBV28; d_call: TRBD1; clone_size: NA; j_call: TRBJ2-6; cdr3_aa: CASSPDRGGFSGANVLTF; cdr3_nt: TGTGCCAGCAGTCCAGACAGGGGGGGATTCTCTGGGGCCAACGTCCTGACTTTC
cdr3_length: 11; v_call: TRBV6-2/TRBV6-3; d_call: NA; clone_size: NA; j_call: TRBJ2-5; cdr3_aa: CAADTRETQYF; cdr3_nt: TGTGCCGCCGACACAAGAGAGACCCAGTACTTC
cdr3_length: 14; v_call: TRBV7-8; d_call: NA; clone_size: NA; j_call: TRBJ2-3; cdr3_aa: CASSLYGGRDTQYF; cdr3_nt: TGTGCCAGCAGCTTGTATGGGGGGCGGGATACGCAGTATTTT
cdr3_length: 14; v_call: TRBV20-1; d_call: NA; clone_size: few; j_call: TRBJ2-1; cdr3_aa: CSAAAANSYNEQFF; cdr3_nt: TGCAGTGCTGCCGCGGCTAACTCCTACAATGAGCAGTTCTTC
cdr3_length: 15; v_call: TRBV5-3; d_call: NA; clone_size: NA; j_call: TRBJ2-3; cdr3_aa: CASSIGSPHSDTQYF; cdr3_nt: TGTGCCAGCAGCATTGGTTCCCCCCACTCCGATACGCAGTATTTT
cdr3_length: 14; v_call: TRBV29-1; d_call: TRBD1; clone_size: NA; j_call: TRBJ2-7; cdr3_aa: CSVLPGQGLYEQYF; cdr3_nt: TGCAGCGTGCTCCCGGGACAGGGTTTGTACGAGCAGTACTTC
cdr3_length: 15; v_call: TRBV7-9; d_call: NA; clone_size: many; j_call: TRBJ2-3; cdr3_aa: CASSYPLEGTDTQYF; cdr3_nt: TGTGCCAGCAGCTACCCTTTAGAGGGCACAGATACGCAGTATTTT
cdr3_length: 14; v_call: TRBV12-3/TRBV12-4; d_call: NA; clone_size: NA; j_call: TRBJ1-6; cdr3_aa: CASSFQGHNSPLHF; cdr3_nt: TGTGCCAGCAGTTTCCAGGGGCATAATTCACCCCTCCACTTT
cdr3_length: 16; v_call: TRBV4-3; d_call: NA; clone_size: NA; j_call: TRBJ1-3; cdr3_aa: CASSQVIRDSGNTIYF; cdr3_nt: TGCGCCAGCAGCCAAGTAATTCGGGACTCTGGAAACACCATATATTTT
cdr3_length: 14; v_call: TRBV5-5; d_call: NA; clone_size: many; j_call: TRBJ2-3; cdr3_aa: CASSPRRAADTQYF; cdr3_nt: TGTGCCAGCAGCCCCCGGCGGGCGGCAGATACGCAGTATTTT
cdr3_length: 14; v_call: TRBV15; d_call: TRBD1; clone_size: NA; j_call: TRBJ1-6; cdr3_aa: CATSRTGTNSPLHF; cdr3_nt: TGTGCCACCAGCAGGACAGGGACAAATTCACCCCTCCACTTT
cdr3_length: 18; v_call: TRBV11-2; d_call: NA; clone_size: NA; j_call: TRBJ2-3; cdr3_aa: CASSLDSSGLRRSDTQYF; cdr3_nt: TGTGCCAGCAGCTTAGATAGCTCGGGACTGCGCAGATCAGATACGCAGTATTTT
cdr3_length: 12; v_call: TRBV2; d_call: NA; clone_size: many; j_call: TRBJ1-2; cdr3_aa: CASSEGSYGYTF; cdr3_nt: TGTGCCAGCAGTGAAGGCAGCTATGGCTACACCTTC
cdr3_length: 14; v_call: TRBV19; d_call: TRBD2; clone_size: NA; j_call: TRBJ2-3; cdr3_aa: CASKTSGSIDTQYF; cdr3_nt: TGTGCCAGTAAGACTAGCGGGAGTATAGATACGCAGTATTTT
cdr3_length: 16; v_call: TRBV3-1; d_call: NA; clone_size: few; j_call: TRBJ2-1; cdr3_aa: CASSQERAPAFNEQFF; cdr3_nt: TGTGCCAGCAGCCAAGAAAGGGCGCCCGCCTTCAATGAGCAGTTCTTC
cdr3_length: 13; v_call: TRBV6-6; d_call: NA; clone_size: NA; j_call: TRBJ2-1; cdr3_aa: CASSDEGWGEQFF; cdr3_nt: TGTGCCAGCAGTGACGAGGGATGGGGTGAGCAGTTCTTC